The sequence of this T cell receptor (beta chain) was determined in a study of blood T cell repertoires in COVID-19. Study overall: From the United States, Italy and Spain came samples of acute and convalescent COVID-19.

Germline V gene lookup returns CDR1 SGHAT and CDR2 FQNNGV. V dropped 3 bases and J dropped 3 bases, with 6 bases sitting between them. The length of the CDR3 is 12 residues. Authors' data handling: Amplification with reference gene primers provided the estimates of nucleated cell counts. Data came from immunoSEQ multiplex PCR; TCRdb stores just in-frame clones and leaves some out. That table supplies the V and J calls and clone size; D and trimming were determined from the DNA. The table records about 99,000 clones, about nine tenths of them present only once. Sequencing was done on a sample of peripheral blood. The sequence was obtained from a woman older than 75 in a cohort sampled during active COVID-19. The gene calls are TRBV11-2 and TRBJ2-7; no clear D gene. In nucleotides, the CDR3 is TGTGCCAGCAGCTTCACCTACTACGAGCAGTACTTC. Its protein product is CASSFTYYEQYF.